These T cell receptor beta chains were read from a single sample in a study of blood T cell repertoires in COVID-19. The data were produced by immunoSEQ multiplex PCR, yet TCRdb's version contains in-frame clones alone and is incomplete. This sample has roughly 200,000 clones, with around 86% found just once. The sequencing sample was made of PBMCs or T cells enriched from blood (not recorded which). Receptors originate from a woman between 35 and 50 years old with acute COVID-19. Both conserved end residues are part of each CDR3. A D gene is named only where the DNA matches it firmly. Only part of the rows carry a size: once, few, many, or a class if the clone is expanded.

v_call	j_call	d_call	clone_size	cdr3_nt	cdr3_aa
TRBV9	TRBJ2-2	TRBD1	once	TGTGCCAGCAGCTTTCTACAGGGGGCCGACACCGGGGAGCTGTTTTTT	CASSFLQGADTGELFF
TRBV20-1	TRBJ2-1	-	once	TGCAGTGCTCCGAGAGGCGGAAAGCAGTTCTTC	CSAPRGGKQFF
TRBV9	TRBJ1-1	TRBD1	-	TGTGCCAGCAGAGAGATGACAGGGGAGGGCACTGAAGCTTTCTTT	CASREMTGEGTEAFF
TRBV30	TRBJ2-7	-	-	TGTGCCTGGAGTAACGTACTCTACGAGCAGTACTTC	CAWSNVLYEQYF
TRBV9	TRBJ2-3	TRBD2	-	TGTGCCAGCAGCCACTCGACTAGCGGGAGGTCAACAGATACGCAGTATTTT	CASSHSTSGRSTDTQYF
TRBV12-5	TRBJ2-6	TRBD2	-	TGTGCTAGTGTAGCTCCCGGCGGGAGTGGGTCTGGGGCCAACGTCCTGACTTTC	CASVAPGGSGSGANVLTF
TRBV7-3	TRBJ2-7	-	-	TGTGCCAGCAGCTCTAGCCCTTCGACAGGCCCTATGGACTTC	CASSSSPSTGPMDF
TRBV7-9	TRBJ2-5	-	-	TGTGCCAGCAGCTCAGGGGGAGCGGGAGTAGAGACCCAGTACTTC	CASSSGGAGVETQYF
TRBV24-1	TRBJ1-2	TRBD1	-	TGTGCCACCAGTGATTCTCGACAGGGCTCATACTATGGCTACACCTTC	CATSDSRQGSYYGYTF
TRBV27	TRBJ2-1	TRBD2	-	TGTGCCAGCAGTTCCGGGACTAGCGGATACAATGAGCAGTTCTTC	CASSSGTSGYNEQFF
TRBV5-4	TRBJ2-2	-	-	TGTGCCAGCAGCTTGAAGCTAGCGAACACCGGGGAGCTGTTTTTT	CASSLKLANTGELFF
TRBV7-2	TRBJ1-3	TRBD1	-	TGTGCCAGCAGCAAAGCGGACAGGGGAACTGGAAACACCATATATTTT	CASSKADRGTGNTIYF
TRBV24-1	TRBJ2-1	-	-	TGTGCCACCAGTGACGGCAATGAGCAGTTCTTC	CATSDGNEQFF
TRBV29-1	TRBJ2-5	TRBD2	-	TGCAGCGTTGTGGTAGCGGGACGGCAAGAGACCCAGTACTTC	CSVVVAGRQETQYF
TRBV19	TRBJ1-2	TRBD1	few	TGTGCCAGTAGCTGGACAGGGGTACCAACCGGGTACGGCTACACCTTC	CASSWTGVPTGYGYTF
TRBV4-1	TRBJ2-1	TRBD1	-	TGCGCCAGCAGCTGGGACAGGGGTTCCTACAATGAGCAGTTCTTC	CASSWDRGSYNEQFF
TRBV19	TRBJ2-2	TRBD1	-	TGTGCCAGTAGCGCCGACAGGGTTTATGCCGGGGAGCTGTTTTTT	CASSADRVYAGELFF
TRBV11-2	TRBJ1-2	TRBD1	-	TGTGCCAGCAGCTTAGGGACAGGGAACACCTTC	CASSLGTGNTF
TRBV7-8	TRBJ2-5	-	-	TGTGCCAGCAGCTTAGTTCTAAGGGACTCCCCGCAGTACTTC	CASSLVLRDSPQYF
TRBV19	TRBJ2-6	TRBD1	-	TGTGCCAGTATCGCCCCAGGGGGCGCTGGTGGGGCCAACGTCCTGACTTTC	CASIAPGGAGGANVLTF
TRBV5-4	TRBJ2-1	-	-	TGTGCCAGCAGCTTGGGTAGCGGCTACAATGAGCAGTTCTTC	CASSLGSGYNEQFF
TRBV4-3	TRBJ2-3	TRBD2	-	TGCGCCAGCAGCCCCCAAGGCGCTAGCGGGAGGGCCACAGATACGCAGTATTTT	CASSPQGASGRATDTQYF
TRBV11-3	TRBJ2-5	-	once	TGTGCCAGCAGCCTACAAATGGCAGGGGCTAAGACCCAGTACTTC	CASSLQMAGAKTQYF
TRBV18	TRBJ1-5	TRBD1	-	TGTGCCAGCTCATCGGACAGGGGGCAATTCGCGGCCCAGCATTTT	CASSSDRGQFAAQHF
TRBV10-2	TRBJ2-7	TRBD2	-	TGCGCCAGCACTAGCGGGGGGGACGAGCAGTACTTC	CASTSGGDEQYF
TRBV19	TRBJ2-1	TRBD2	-	TGTGCCAGTAGTTTCGGGACTAGCGCGTACAATGAGCAGTTCTTC	CASSFGTSAYNEQFF
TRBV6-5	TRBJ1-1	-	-	TGTGCCAGCAGGATGGGGGGGCAGGGCACTGAAGCTTTCTTT	CASRMGGQGTEAFF
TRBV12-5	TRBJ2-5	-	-	TGTGCTAGTGGCTCGGGACTCGGCGGGAAAGAGACCCAGTACTTC	CASGSGLGGKETQYF
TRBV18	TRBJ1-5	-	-	TGTGCCAGCTCACCAGCCACTGCAGGGGTTCGACAGCCCCAGCATTTT	CASSPATAGVRQPQHF
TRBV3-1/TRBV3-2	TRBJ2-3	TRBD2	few	TGTGCCAGCAGCCAATATAGCGGGAGGGTGTCAGATACGCAGTATTTT	CASSQYSGRVSDTQYF
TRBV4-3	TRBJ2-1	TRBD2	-	TGCGCCAGCAGCCGAGAACTAGCGGGAGATGAGCAGTTCTTC	CASSRELAGDEQFF
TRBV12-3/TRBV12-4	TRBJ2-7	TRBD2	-	TGTGCCAGCAGTACTAGCGGACCCTACGAGCAGTACTTC	CASSTSGPYEQYF
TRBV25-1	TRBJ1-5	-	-	TGTGCCAGCAGTGGATTAGCAGCCGGACAGCCCCAGCATTTT	CASSGLAAGQPQHF
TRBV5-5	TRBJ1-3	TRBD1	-	TGTGCCAGCAGCCCACGACAGGGGACTGGAAACACCATATATTTT	CASSPRQGTGNTIYF
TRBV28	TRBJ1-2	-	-	TGTGCCAGCAGTGTGGGAGGTGGCCCAATATATGGCTACACCTTC	CASSVGGGPIYGYTF
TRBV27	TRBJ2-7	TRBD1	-	TGTGCCAGCAGTTCCTCCGGGACAGGGACCCACGAGCAGTACTTC	CASSSSGTGTHEQYF
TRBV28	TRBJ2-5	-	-	TGTGCCAGCAGGTCGGGTCAGTACCAAGAGACCCAGTACTTC	CASRSGQYQETQYF
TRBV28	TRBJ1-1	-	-	TGTGCCAGCAGTGCGGCGTTCGAACGGGGAAACACTGAAGCTTTCTTT	CASSAAFERGNTEAFF
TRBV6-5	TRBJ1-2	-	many	TGTGCCAGCAGGTCCGACTCCAACTATGGCTACACCTTC	CASRSDSNYGYTF
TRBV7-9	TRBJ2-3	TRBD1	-	TGTGCCAGCAGCTTATACCTCGGACAGGGAAGCACAGATACGCAGTATTTT	CASSLYLGQGSTDTQYF
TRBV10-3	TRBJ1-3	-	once	TGTGCCATCAGTGTTACAGGGTCTGGAAACACCATATATTTT	CAISVTGSGNTIYF
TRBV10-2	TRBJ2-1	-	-	TGCGCCAGCGGGGAGGGGGGGGGAGTAGGAAATGAGCAGTTCTTC	CASGEGGGVGNEQFF
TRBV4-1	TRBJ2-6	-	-	TGCGCCAGCAGCCAAGAACGGGGCTCTGGGGCCAACGTCCTGACTTTC	CASSQERGSGANVLTF
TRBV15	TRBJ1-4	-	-	TGTGCCACCAGGCTAGACAGCTTTAATGAAAAACTGTTTTTT	CATRLDSFNEKLFF
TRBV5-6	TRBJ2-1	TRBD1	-	TGTGCCAGCAGCCAGGTGGAGGACAGGGCATACAATGAGCAGTTCTTC	CASSQVEDRAYNEQFF
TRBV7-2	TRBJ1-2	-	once	TGTGCCAGCAGCTTAGTCTTGGACAGTCGGTATGGCTACACCTTC	CASSLVLDSRYGYTF
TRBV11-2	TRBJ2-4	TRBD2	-	TGTGCCAGCAGCTCCGGGACTAGCGGGCTTGTGGCCAAAAACATTCAGTACTTC	CASSSGTSGLVAKNIQYF
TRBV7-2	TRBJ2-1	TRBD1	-	TGTGCCAGCAGCTTAGAGTGGGACAGAGGTGAGCAGTTCTTC	CASSLEWDRGEQFF
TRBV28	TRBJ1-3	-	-	TGTGCCACCGGACTTCTCTCTGGAAACACCATATATTTT	CATGLLSGNTIYF
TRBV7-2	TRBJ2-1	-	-	TGTGCCAGCAGCTCTCCTCTGGGCGGGCAATCCTACAATGAGCAGTTCTTC	CASSSPLGGQSYNEQFF
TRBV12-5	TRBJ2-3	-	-	TGTGCTAGTGGCCTCGGACTAACAGATACGCAGTATTTT	CASGLGLTDTQYF
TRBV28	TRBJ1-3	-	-	TGTGCCAGCAGTTTACGCTGGGCAGGGGGAAACACCATATATTTT	CASSLRWAGGNTIYF
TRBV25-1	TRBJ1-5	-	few	TGTGCCAGCAGTGAAAAGGGCAGGGTAGGAGATCAGCCCCAGCATTTT	CASSEKGRVGDQPQHF
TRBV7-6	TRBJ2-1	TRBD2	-	TGTGCCAGCAGCCCAACGGGACGGCTAGCGGGAGGGTATGAGCAGTTCTTC	CASSPTGRLAGGYEQFF
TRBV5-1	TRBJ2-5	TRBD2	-	TGCGCCAGCAGCCTGGGGGGGACTAACCAAGAGACCCAGTACTTC	CASSLGGTNQETQYF
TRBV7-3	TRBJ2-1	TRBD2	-	TGTGCCAGCAGCTTAGATAGGGCTAGCGGGAGGGTAGGGAATGAGCAGTTCTTC	CASSLDRASGRVGNEQFF
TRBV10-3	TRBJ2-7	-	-	TGTGCCATCAGTGAGACAGACTCCTACGAGCAGTACTTC	CAISETDSYEQYF
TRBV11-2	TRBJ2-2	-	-	TGTGCCAGCAGCCTTTCCGGGGGGCCGGCCGGGGAGCTGTTTTTT	CASSLSGGPAGELFF
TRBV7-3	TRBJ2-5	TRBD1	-	TGTGCCAGCAGCTTACGAGGGGGCCAGGAAGAGACCCAGTACTTC	CASSLRGGQEETQYF